Listed below are T cell receptor beta chains from one sample, sequenced in a study of cytomegalovirus exposure and HLA in healthy donors. Generated by immunoSEQ multiplex PCR, the TCRdb table keeps only in-frame clones and is missing some. This table has 100,000 to 150,000 clones, about four fifths appearing once. Material: PBMCs. Receptors originate from a woman aged 55-75 years in good health and CMV-seropositive. CDR3s include the opening cysteine and the closing phenylalanine or tryptophan. Each record gives: J gene, clone size, CDR3 length, V gene, D gene, CDR3 protein, CDR3 DNA. D genes are given only for firm matches. The size field is filled for only some rows; it gives once, few, many or a size class.

TRBJ2-3 - 16 TRBV5-1 - CASSPGLRGATDTQYF TGCGCCAGCAGTCCCGGACTACGAGGGGCCACAGATACGCAGTATTTT
TRBJ1-2 - 11 TRBV30 - CAWSKLYGYTF TGTGCCTGGAGTAAGCTATATGGCTACACCTTC
TRBJ1-5 few 17 TRBV19 - CASSIDHFWQGSQPQHF TGTGCCAGTAGTATAGATCATTTTTGGCAGGGTAGTCAGCCCCAGCATTTT
TRBJ2-3 - 16 TRBV2 TRBD2 CASSEGLAGAADTQYF TGTGCCAGCAGTGAAGGACTAGCGGGGGCCGCAGATACGCAGTATTTT
TRBJ2-3 once 15 TRBV30 - CAWDNRGLRTDTQYF TGTGCCTGGGACAACAGGGGACTTCGCACAGATACGCAGTATTTT
TRBJ1-1 few 14 TRBV5-4 - CASSLRQLDTEAFF TGTGCCAGCAGCTTGAGACAGCTGGACACTGAAGCTTTCTTT
TRBJ2-7 once 15 TRBV13 TRBD2 CASSPTSGDIYEQYF TGTGCCAGCAGCCCGACTAGCGGCGATATCTACGAGCAGTACTTC
TRBJ1-4 - 16 TRBV4-3 - CASSQDRSAGNEKLFF TGCGCCAGCAGCCAAGATAGGAGCGCAGGGAATGAAAAACTGTTTTTT
TRBJ1-6 - 16 TRBV18 - CASSPRSQMGNSPLHF TGTGCCAGCTCACCACGCTCACAGATGGGTAATTCACCCCTCCACTTT
TRBJ2-1 - 16 TRBV5-4 - CASSLLGGGLSNEQFF TGTGCCAGCAGCTTGTTAGGGGGGGGGCTATCGAATGAGCAGTTCTTC
TRBJ1-1 - 13 TRBV11-2 - CASSWRGHGEAFF TGTGCCAGCAGCTGGCGGGGGCATGGTGAAGCTTTCTTT
TRBJ2-1 - 15 TRBV6-5 TRBD1 CASRRQGKGWDEQFF TGTGCCAGCAGGCGACAGGGGAAGGGTTGGGATGAGCAGTTCTTC
TRBJ2-2 - 15 TRBV6-6 TRBD1 CASSYNRGHTGELFF TGTGCCAGCAGTTACAACAGGGGGCACACCGGGGAGCTGTTTTTT
TRBJ1-4 - 13 TRBV28 - CASYRDRKEKLFF TGTGCCAGCTACCGAGATCGTAAGGAAAAACTGTTTTTT
TRBJ2-7 few 11 TRBV7-3 - CASRLKYEQYF TGTGCCAGCAGGCTAAAATACGAGCAGTACTTC
TRBJ2-3 - 14 TRBV5-1 - CASSLPRSTDTQYF TGCGCCAGCAGCTTGCCCAGGAGCACAGATACGCAGTATTTT
TRBJ2-1 - 15 TRBV7-8 - CASSLGLPPNNEQFF TGTGCCAGCAGCTTAGGGTTACCCCCTAACAATGAGCAGTTCTTC